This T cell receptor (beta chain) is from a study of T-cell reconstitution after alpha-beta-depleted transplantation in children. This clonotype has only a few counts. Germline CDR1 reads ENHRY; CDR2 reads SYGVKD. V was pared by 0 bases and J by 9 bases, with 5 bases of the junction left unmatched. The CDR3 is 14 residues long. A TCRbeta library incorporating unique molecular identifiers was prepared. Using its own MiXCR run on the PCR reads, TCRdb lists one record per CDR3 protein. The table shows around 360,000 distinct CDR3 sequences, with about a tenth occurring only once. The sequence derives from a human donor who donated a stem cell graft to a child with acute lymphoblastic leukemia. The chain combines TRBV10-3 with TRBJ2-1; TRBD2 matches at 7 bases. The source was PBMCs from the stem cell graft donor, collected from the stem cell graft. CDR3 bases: TGTGCCATCAGTGAGTCGGGAGGGGTCCCTGAGCAGTTCTTC. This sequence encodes CAISESGGVPEQFF.